Included here is one T cell receptor beta chain sequence, with context. Antigen unknown. An approximately 130-subject validation cohort, separate from the approximately 690-subject first cohort, supplied the donors. This sample was included in a study of cytomegalovirus exposure and HLA in healthy donors. Across the whole study: A later analysis reported the approximately 120 validation repertoires used the same platform as the approximately 660 first-cohort repertoires.

TCRdb's table, derived via immunoSEQ multiplex PCR, lists solely in-frame clones and lacks some. The table lists more than 85,000 clones, approximately 88% of them singletons. The germline CDR1 and CDR2 sequences are SGHRS and YFSETQ. Trimming took 0 bases from V and 5 from J, leaving 14 bases between them. CDR3 length: 16 residues. Whole-study results and caveats: In vitro data verified a few CMV-associated chains as specific for CMV antigens. According to a subsequent analysis, TCR clusters from the first cohort were inclined to appear together in the roughly 130 validation repertoires.

The TCR originated in a woman in her 30s in good health and CMV-seropositive. The gene calls are TRBV5-1 and TRBJ1-4, with D possibly being TRBD1 (5 bases). Input material: PBMCs. The CDR3 nucleotides are TGCGCCAGCAGCTTGGTTACCGCAGGGCTAAATGAAAAACTGTTTTTT. Residues: CASSLVTAGLNEKLFF.